These 17 T cell receptor beta chains share one sample of origin, sequenced in a study of vaccination effects on CD4 cells after COVID-19. Profiling relied on immunoSEQ multiplex PCR, and the TCRdb table lists in-frame clones only, not all of them. The sample holds tens of thousands of clones; around 70% are singletons and the top ten take 2% to 2.5%. Their antigens are not known. Having been cultured for 10 days, the cells underwent CD4+ T cell isolation. Every participant took two doses of the BNT162b2 or mRNA-1273 vaccine. This specimen was CD4+ T cells from PBMCs cultured without peptide, taken after COVID-19 vaccination. The receptor set was obtained from a human donor who received a COVID-19 vaccine.

This rearrangement joins TRBV3-1 (or the pseudogene TRBV3-2) to TRBJ2-5; D ambiguous. Looked up from germline, CDR1 is LGHDT and CDR2 is YNNKEL (reference sequence). The CDR3 consists of 13 residues. Trimming pared 3 bases from V and 1 base from J, leaving 6 bases between. In nucleotides, the CDR3 is TGTGCCAGCAGCCATAGCAGCCAAGAGACCCAGTACTTC. Amino acids: CASSHSSQETQYF.

This clone was recorded only once. The V and J genes are TRBV27 and TRBJ1-1; D is unclear. Germline-derived CDR1 and CDR2 are MNHEY and SMNVEV (reference sequence). This CDR3 spans 14 amino acids. V was pared by 5 bases and J by 3 bases, with 13 bases between. In DNA, the CDR3 is TGTGCCAGCAGTCGATCGGGCAGCCACACTGAAGCTTTCTTT. It is translated as CASSRSGSHTEAFF.

The chain links TRBV2 to TRBJ1-2; no clear D gene. Germline values: CDR1 SNHLY, CDR2 FYNNEI. The CDR3 runs 16 residues. V was shortened by 7 bases and J by 3 bases, with 21 bases between the two germline ends. CDR3 bases: TGTGCCAGCACCCTCACACCTGGTAGTAGTGACTATGGCTACACCTTC. The encoded protein is CASTLTPGSSDYGYTF.

Here the CDR3 reads CASSQDSMNTEAFF. In DNA, the CDR3 is TGCGCCAGCAGCCAGGACAGTATGAACACTGAAGCTTTCTTT. This sequence joins TRBV5-1 and TRBJ1-1; D may be TRBD1 (6 bases). Trimming took 4 bases from V and 0 from J, leaving 10 bases between them. Germline V lookup: CDR1 SGHRS, CDR2 YFSETQ. The length of the CDR3 is 14 residues.

The chain has TRBV2 and TRBJ2-3; the match to TRBD2 covers 8 bases. CDR1 and CDR2 from the germline V gene are SNHLY and FYNNEI. V dropped 7 bases and J dropped 4; count of bases not matched to a gene: 7. The CDR3 is 14 amino acids. The CDR3 is CASKMGLESDTQYF. The DNA for the CDR3 is TGTGCCAGCAAGATGGGACTAGAGTCAGATACGCAGTATTTT.

The sample holds a few counts of this clone. This rearrangement joins TRBV27 to TRBJ2-1, with D hard to call. This CDR3 region has 11 residues. Germline CDR1 reads MNHEY; CDR2 reads SMNVEV (reference sequence). With 9 bases removed from V and 5 bases from J, the gap between germline ends came to 8 bases. The CDR3 nucleotides read TGTGCCAGTCGGATAAACAATGAGCAGTTCTTC. Amino acids: CASRINNEQFF.

The rearrangement joins TRBV28 to TRBJ1-4; D unresolved. This CDR3 is built from 14 residues. The ends were cut back, 6 bases at V and 8 bases at J, with 16 bases in the middle. Germline V gene data show CDR1 as MDHEN and CDR2 as SYDVKM. The CDR3 is CASSPLFRQEKLFF. DNA for the CDR3: TGTGCCAGCAGCCCCCTTTTTAGGCAGGAAAAACTGTTTTTT.

This clone was seen a handful of times. J is TRBJ1-2 and V is TRBV4-3; maybe TRBD1 (6 bases). This CDR3 has 15 residues. V lost 1 base and J 3 bases, leaving 12 bases between the germline ends. The germline CDR1 and CDR2 sequences are LGHNA and YSLEER. The CDR3 protein is CASSQVYREDYGYTF. The CDR3 bases are TGCGCCAGCAGCCAAGTTTACAGGGAGGACTATGGCTACACCTTC.

For the CDR3, the DNA is TGTGCCAGCAGCCCGACCGGGACCGGGGAGCTGTTTTTT. It translates to CASSPTGTGELFF. The genes are TRBV11-2 and TRBJ2-2; no firm D call. Trimming stripped 5 bases from V and 5 bases from J, with 9 bases between. This CDR3 has 13 amino acids. From germline, CDR1 is SGHAT and CDR2 FQNNGV.

The chain joins TRBV28 to TRBJ2-3, with 12 nucleotides matching TRBD2. Trimming at V came to 6 bases and at J to 2 bases, leaving 3 bases not matched to a gene. From germline, CDR1 is MDHEN and CDR2 SYDVKM. CDR3 length equals 15 residues. The CDR3 spells CASRASGGATDTQYF. For the CDR3, the DNA is TGTGCCAGCAGGGCTAGCGGGGGGGCCACAGATACGCAGTATTTT.

J is TRBJ2-2 and V is TRBV11-3; D is unresolved. V lost 4 bases to trimming and J lost 7 bases, with 10 bases between them. CDR1 is SGHNT, CDR2 YENEEA, per germline. This CDR3 region has 13 residues. CDR3 coding DNA: TGTGCCAGCAGCTCCGGTTTGATCGGGGAGCTGTTTTTT. Amino acids: CASSSGLIGELFF.

The rearrangement uses TRBV5-4 and TRBJ1-1, with D possibly matching TRBD1 (5 bases). The V end lost 2 bases, the J end lost 4 bases, and 9 bases lay between the germline ends. Germline CDR1 is SGHNT and CDR2 is YYREEE (reference sequence). CDR3 length: 13 amino acids. The CDR3 DNA is TGTGCCAGCAGCTTTCCAGGGATCACTGAAGCTTTCTTT. Its protein is CASSFPGITEAFF.

Only one count was recorded for this clone. The genes are TRBV2 and TRBJ1-2, with 8 bases that match TRBD1. Germline V lookup: CDR1 SNHLY, CDR2 FYNNEI. The trim removed 11 bases at V and 8 bases at J, leaving 13 bases unmatched. The CDR3 length is 13 residues. CDR3 nucleotide sequence: TGTGCCGGGAGACAGGGGCGATCCGGAGGCTACACCTTC. This encodes CAGRQGRSGGYTF.

The V and J genes are TRBV10-1 and TRBJ1-5; 9 bases agree with TRBD1. J was trimmed by 3 bases and V by 4 bases; bases with no gene match: 4. Germline CDR1 is WNHNN and CDR2 is SYGVQD (reference sequence). The length of the CDR3 is 15 residues. The CDR3 DNA sequence: TGCGCCAGCAGTGCCGGGACAGGGACCAATCAGCCCCAGCATTTT. Amino acid sequence: CASSAGTGTNQPQHF.

The chain employs TRBV12-3 or TRBV12-4 and TRBJ1-1, with D maybe TRBD1 (5 bases). The CDR3 is 12 amino acids. V lost 6 bases and J 6 bases, leaving 11 bases between the germline ends. CDR3 sequence: CASRVRVAEAFF. The CDR3 bases are TGTGCCAGCAGAGTCAGGGTAGCTGAAGCTTTCTTT.

This clone has more than one count but fewer than ten. This chain uses TRBV5-1 with TRBJ1-2; D might be TRBD1 (6 bases). Looked up from germline, CDR1 is SGHRS and CDR2 is YFSETQ. V lost 0 bases and J 3 bases, leaving 12 bases between the germline ends. The CDR3 extends over 15 amino acids. The chain's CDR3 is CASSLGRRTDYGYTF. CDR3 bases: TGCGCCAGCAGCTTGGGGCGTCGGACAGACTATGGCTACACCTTC.

This chain links TRBV2 with TRBJ2-5, with D uncertain. The CDR3 contains 15 residues. V was shortened by 6 bases and J by 2 bases, with 16 bases between the two germline ends. Germline CDR1 SNHLY, CDR2 FYNNEI. CDR3 residues: CASSVTTVVQETQYF. The DNA for the CDR3 is TGTGCCAGCAGCGTCACCACTGTGGTACAAGAGACCCAGTACTTC.